This TCR beta chain was captured in a study of shared clonotypes between healthy human individuals. General study points: Only blood samples were collected, and tissue repertoires likely differ.

J gave up 1 base and V 7 bases, and 7 bases lay outside the gene matches. In germline, CDR1 is SQVTM, CDR2 ANQGSEA. CDR3 length: 16 residues. The naive CD8 fraction comprised CD45RO-negative cells positively selected for CCR7 and excluded terminally differentiated effector memory CD45RA+ cells. Data came from immunoSEQ multiplex PCR; TCRdb stores just in-frame clones and leaves some out. Here the sample spans around 2.1 million clones, 85% to 95% being singletons. This clone was detected once. The antigen is undetermined. Sequencing was carried out using naive CD8+ T cells from PBMCs. The chain recombines TRBV29-1 with TRBJ2-2; 12 positions agree with TRBD2. The sequence came from a man aged 18 to 35 in good health. Some clones in this sample may be carry-over from other donors' samples. The CDR3 region has the DNA TGCAGCGCGGGACTAGCGGGCATCCTGAACACCGGGGAGCTGTTTTTT. Encoded protein: CSAGLAGILNTGELFF.